Listed below are T cell receptor beta chains from one sample, sequenced in a study of T cell responses to AZD1222 COVID-19 vaccine. Libraries were prepared by immunoSEQ multiplex PCR; TCRdb keeps only in-frame clonotypes and omits some of them. Of fewer than 200,000 clones in the sample, roughly 85% are singletons; the top ten hold 1.1%. Sequences were derived from peripheral blood, sampled 28 days after the second AZD1222 dose. These receptors all come from an adult who received the AZD1222 COVID-19 vaccine. Each CDR3 is given with its conserved first and last residue. Each record gives: clone size, D gene, V gene, J gene, CDR3 protein, CDR3 DNA. The D gene is left open where the match is weak. Only part of the rows carry a size: once, few, many, or a class if the clone is expanded.

size: NA
D: TRBD2
V: TRBV10-2
J: TRBJ2-7
CDR3: CAPSGREAAEQYF
DNA: TGCGCCCCCAGCGGGAGAGAGGCAGCTGAGCAGTACTTC

size: once
D: NA
V: TRBV27
J: TRBJ1-6
CDR3: CASSRTNRGGSPLHF
DNA: TGTGCCAGCAGTCGGACGAACCGAGGAGGGTCACCCCTCCACTTT

size: NA
D: NA
V: TRBV19
J: TRBJ1-1
CDR3: CASSISWGNEAFF
DNA: TGTGCCAGTAGTATTTCTTGGGGGAATGAAGCTTTCTTT

size: once
D: NA
V: TRBV5-1
J: TRBJ2-2
CDR3: CASSLLPGNTGELFF
DNA: TGCGCCAGCAGCTTGTTACCGGGGAACACCGGGGAGCTGTTTTTT

size: NA
D: TRBD2
V: TRBV6-5
J: TRBJ2-1
CDR3: CASSSSSGIDNEQFF
DNA: TGTGCCAGCAGTTCGTCTAGCGGGATTGACAATGAGCAGTTCTTC

size: NA
D: TRBD2
V: TRBV4-2
J: TRBJ2-7
CDR3: CASSQSLRDSGSYEQYF
DNA: TGTGCCAGCAGCCAATCCCTCCGTGATAGCGGGTCTTACGAGCAGTACTTC

size: few
D: NA
V: TRBV5-4
J: TRBJ2-1
CDR3: CASSLSNEQFF
DNA: TGTGCCAGCAGCCTCAGCAATGAGCAGTTCTTC

size: NA
D: NA
V: TRBV12-3/TRBV12-4
J: TRBJ1-2
CDR3: CASSRRGKVGYTF
DNA: TGTGCCAGCAGCCGACGGGGAAAGGTTGGCTACACCTTC

size: NA
D: NA
V: TRBV5-1
J: TRBJ2-7
CDR3: CASSLYRDSYEQYF
DNA: TGCGCCAGCAGCTTGTATAGGGATTCCTACGAGCAGTACTTC

size: once
D: TRBD1
V: TRBV5-1
J: TRBJ1-2
CDR3: CASSLALGTVYGYTF
DNA: TGCGCCAGCAGCTTGGCCTTGGGGACAGTATATGGCTACACCTTC

size: once
D: NA
V: TRBV2
J: TRBJ2-7
CDR3: CASKARDPPTYEQYF
DNA: TGTGCCAGCAAAGCCCGGGACCCCCCCACATACGAGCAGTACTTC

size: NA
D: TRBD1
V: TRBV3-1/TRBV3-2
J: TRBJ1-2
CDR3: CASSQGPGTVGYGYTF
DNA: TGTGCCAGCAGCCAAGGACCCGGGACAGTCGGCTATGGCTACACCTTC

size: NA
D: NA
V: TRBV4-1
J: TRBJ1-2
CDR3: CASSLLGGRTDYGYTF
DNA: TGCGCCAGCAGCCTTTTGGGGGGGCGGACGGACTATGGCTACACCTTC

size: NA
D: NA
V: TRBV6-1
J: TRBJ2-7
CDR3: CASSEALPTRGGGYEQYF
DNA: TGTGCCAGCAGTGAAGCGCTTCCGACAAGGGGGGGTGGATACGAGCAGTACTTC

size: NA
D: NA
V: TRBV27
J: TRBJ2-7
CDR3: CASRGSGPGEQYF
DNA: TGTGCCAGCAGGGGAAGTGGGCCGGGTGAGCAGTACTTC

size: NA
D: NA
V: TRBV18
J: TRBJ1-1
CDR3: CASSPRGGTEAFF
DNA: TGTGCCAGCTCACCACGGGGGGGCACTGAAGCTTTCTTT

size: NA
D: TRBD1
V: TRBV7-2
J: TRBJ2-1
CDR3: CASRTAGTGGNEQFF
DNA: TGTGCCAGCAGAACAGCCGGGACAGGGGGCAATGAGCAGTTCTTC